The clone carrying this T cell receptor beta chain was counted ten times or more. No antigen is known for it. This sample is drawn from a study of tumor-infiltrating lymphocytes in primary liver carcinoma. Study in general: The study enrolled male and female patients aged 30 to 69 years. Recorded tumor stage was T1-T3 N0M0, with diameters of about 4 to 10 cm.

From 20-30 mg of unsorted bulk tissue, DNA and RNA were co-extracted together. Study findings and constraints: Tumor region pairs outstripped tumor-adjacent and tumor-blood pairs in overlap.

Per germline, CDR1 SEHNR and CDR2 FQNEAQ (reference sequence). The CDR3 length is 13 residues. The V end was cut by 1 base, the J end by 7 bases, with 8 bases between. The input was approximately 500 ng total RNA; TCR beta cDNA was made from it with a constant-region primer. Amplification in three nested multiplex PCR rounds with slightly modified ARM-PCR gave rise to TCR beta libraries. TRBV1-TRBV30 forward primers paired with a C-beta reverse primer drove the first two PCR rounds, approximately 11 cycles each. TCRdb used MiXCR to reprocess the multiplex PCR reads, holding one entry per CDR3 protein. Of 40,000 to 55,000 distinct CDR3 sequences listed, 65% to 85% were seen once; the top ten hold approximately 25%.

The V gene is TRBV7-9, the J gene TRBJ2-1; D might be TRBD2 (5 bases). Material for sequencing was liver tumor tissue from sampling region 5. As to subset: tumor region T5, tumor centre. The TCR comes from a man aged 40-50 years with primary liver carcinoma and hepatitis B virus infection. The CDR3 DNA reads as TGTGCCAGCAGCTTAGGTCTAGCAAATGAGCAGTTCTTC. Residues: CASSLGLANEQFF.